Only one count was recorded for the clone carrying this T cell receptor beta chain. Germline CDR1 SEHNR, CDR2 FQNEAQ (reference sequence). The V gene lost 0 bases and the J gene lost 2 bases, with 8 bases spanning the gap. The CDR3 length is 14 residues. The data belong to a study of blood T cell repertoires in COVID-19. Measured with immunoSEQ multiplex PCR; TCRdb has only the in-frame clones, and not every one. The sample comprises 250,000 or so clones, approximately 90% of which are singletons, and 3% rests with the top ten. Sequenced sample: peripheral blood. The origin of this receptor is a man aged 18 to 29 with active or convalescent COVID-19. This rearrangement joins TRBV7-9 to TRBJ2-7; possibly TRBD1 for D (6 bases). CDR3 residues: CASSLAAGAYEQYF. The CDR3 coding sequence is TGTGCCAGCAGCTTAGCGGCAGGGGCCTACGAGCAGTACTTC. The whole variable domain, filled in from reference TRBV7-9 and TRBJ2-7, reads DTGVSQNPRHKITKRGQNVTFRCDPISEHNRLYWYRQTLGQGPEFLTYFQNEAQLEKSRLLSDRFSAERPKGSFSTLEIQRTEQGDSAMYLCASSLAAGAYEQYFGPGTRLTVT.